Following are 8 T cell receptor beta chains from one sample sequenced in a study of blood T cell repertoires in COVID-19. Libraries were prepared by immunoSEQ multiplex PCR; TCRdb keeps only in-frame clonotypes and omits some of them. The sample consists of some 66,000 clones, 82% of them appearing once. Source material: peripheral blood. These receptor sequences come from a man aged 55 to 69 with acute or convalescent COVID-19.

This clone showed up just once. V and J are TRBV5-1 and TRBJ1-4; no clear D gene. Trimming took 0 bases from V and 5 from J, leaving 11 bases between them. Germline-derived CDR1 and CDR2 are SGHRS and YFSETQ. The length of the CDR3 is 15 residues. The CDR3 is CASSLAGGPNEKLFF. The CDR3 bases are TGCGCCAGCAGCTTGGCCGGCGGGCCGAATGAAAAACTGTTTTTT.

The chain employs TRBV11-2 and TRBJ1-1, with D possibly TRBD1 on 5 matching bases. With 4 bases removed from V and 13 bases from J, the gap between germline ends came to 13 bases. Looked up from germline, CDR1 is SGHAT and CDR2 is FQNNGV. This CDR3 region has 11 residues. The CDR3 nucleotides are TGTGCCAGCAGCTCGACTTTGGGGGGTTTCTTT. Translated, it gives CASSSTLGGFF. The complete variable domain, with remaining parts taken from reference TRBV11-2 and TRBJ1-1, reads EAGVAQSPRYKIIEKRQSVAFWCNPISGHATLYWYQQILGQGPKLLIQFQNNGVVDDSQLPKDRFSAERLKGVDSTLKIQPAKLEDSAVYLCASSSTLGGFFGQGTRLTVV.

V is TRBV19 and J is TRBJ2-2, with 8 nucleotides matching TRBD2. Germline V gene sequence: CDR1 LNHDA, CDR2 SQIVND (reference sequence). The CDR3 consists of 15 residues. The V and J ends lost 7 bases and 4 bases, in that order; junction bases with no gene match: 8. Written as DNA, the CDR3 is TGTGCCAGTACGCGGGGGGTGACTACCACCGGGGAGCTGTTTTTT. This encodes CASTRGVTTTGELFF.

The CDR3 region has the DNA TGTGCCAGCAGTTACTCGCGGGGGCGATCTCCTGAAGCTTTCTTT. This gives the protein CASSYSRGRSPEAFF. V and J are TRBV6-5 and TRBJ1-1, with D perhaps TRBD1 (6 bases). The length of the CDR3 is 15 residues. CDR1 MNHEY and CDR2 SVGAGI come from the germline V gene. With 0 bases removed from V and 6 bases from J, the gap between germline ends came to 14 bases.

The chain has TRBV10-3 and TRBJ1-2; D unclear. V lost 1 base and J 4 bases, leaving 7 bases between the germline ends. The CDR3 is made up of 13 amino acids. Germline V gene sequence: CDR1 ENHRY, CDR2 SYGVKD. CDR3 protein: CAISEWPSYGYTF. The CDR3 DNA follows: TGTGCCATCAGTGAGTGGCCAAGCTATGGCTACACCTTC.

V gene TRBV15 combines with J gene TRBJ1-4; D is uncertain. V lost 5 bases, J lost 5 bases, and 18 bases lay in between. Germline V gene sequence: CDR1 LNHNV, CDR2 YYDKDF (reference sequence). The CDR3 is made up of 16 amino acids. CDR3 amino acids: CATSPRDVAGNEKLFF. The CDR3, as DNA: TGTGCCACCAGCCCCCGGGATGTCGCCGGGAATGAAAAACTGTTTTTT.

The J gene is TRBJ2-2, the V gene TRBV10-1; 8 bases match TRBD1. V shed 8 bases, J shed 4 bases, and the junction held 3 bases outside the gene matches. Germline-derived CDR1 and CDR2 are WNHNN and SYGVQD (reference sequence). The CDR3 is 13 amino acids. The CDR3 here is CASGTGGTGELFF. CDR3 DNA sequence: TGCGCCAGCGGAACAGGGGGCACCGGGGAGCTGTTTTTT.

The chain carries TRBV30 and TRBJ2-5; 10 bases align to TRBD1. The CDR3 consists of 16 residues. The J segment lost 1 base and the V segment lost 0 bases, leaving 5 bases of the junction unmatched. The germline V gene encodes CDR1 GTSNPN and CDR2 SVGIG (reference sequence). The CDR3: CAWSVAGQGGQETQYF. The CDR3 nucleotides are TGTGCCTGGAGTGTAGCAGGACAGGGGGGCCAAGAGACCCAGTACTTC.